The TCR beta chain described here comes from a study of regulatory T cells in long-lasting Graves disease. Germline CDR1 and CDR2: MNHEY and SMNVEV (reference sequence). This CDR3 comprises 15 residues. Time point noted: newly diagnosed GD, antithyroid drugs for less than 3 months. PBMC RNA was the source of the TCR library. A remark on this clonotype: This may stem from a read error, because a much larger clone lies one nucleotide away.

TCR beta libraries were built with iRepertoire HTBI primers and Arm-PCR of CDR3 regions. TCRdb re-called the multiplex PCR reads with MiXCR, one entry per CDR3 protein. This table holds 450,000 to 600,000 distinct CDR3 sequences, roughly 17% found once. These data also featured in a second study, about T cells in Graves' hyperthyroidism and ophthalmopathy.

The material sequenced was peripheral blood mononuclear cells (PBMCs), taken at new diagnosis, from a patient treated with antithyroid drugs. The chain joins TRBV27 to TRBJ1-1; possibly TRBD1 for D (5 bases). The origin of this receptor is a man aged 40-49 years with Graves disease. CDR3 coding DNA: TGTGCCAGCAGTCCCCATCCCAAGGGGCTGACTGAAGCTTCCTTT. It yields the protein CASSPHPKGLTEASF.